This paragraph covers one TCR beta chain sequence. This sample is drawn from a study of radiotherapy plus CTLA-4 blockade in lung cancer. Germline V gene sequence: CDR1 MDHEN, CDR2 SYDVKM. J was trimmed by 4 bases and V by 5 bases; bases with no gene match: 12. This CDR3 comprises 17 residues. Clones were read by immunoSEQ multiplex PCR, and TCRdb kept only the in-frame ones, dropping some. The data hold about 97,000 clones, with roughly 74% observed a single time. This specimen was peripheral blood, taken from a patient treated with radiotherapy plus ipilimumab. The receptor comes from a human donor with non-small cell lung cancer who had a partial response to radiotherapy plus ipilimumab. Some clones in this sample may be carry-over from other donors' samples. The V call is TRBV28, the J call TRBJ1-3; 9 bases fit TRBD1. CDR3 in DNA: TGTGCCAGCAGTCGACTCGCCGGGACAGGGTCAGGAAACACCATATATTTT. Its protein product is CASSRLAGTGSGNTIYF.